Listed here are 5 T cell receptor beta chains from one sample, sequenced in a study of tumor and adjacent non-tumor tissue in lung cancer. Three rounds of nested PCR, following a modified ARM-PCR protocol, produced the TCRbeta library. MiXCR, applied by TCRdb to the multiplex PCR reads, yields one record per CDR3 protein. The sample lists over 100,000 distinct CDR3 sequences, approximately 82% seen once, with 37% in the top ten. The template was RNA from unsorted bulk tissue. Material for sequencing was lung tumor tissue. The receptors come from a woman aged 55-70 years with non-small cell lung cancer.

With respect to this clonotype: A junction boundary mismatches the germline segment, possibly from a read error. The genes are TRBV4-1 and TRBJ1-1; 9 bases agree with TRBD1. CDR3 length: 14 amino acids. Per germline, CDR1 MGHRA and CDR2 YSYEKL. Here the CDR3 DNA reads TGTGCCAGCTGCCACACACAGGGGGCTAATGAAGCTTTCTTT. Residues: CASCHTQGANEAFF.

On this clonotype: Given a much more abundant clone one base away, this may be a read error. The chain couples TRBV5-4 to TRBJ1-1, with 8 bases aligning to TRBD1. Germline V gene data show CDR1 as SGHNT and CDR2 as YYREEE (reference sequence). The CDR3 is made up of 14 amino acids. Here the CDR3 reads CASTRGQGNTKAFF. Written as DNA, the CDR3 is TGTGCCTCAACCCGTGGACAGGGAAACACTAAAGCTTTCTTT.

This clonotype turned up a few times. CDR3 amino acids: CASTKSGGNEQFF. The CDR3 nucleotides are TGTGCCAGCACTAAAAGCGGGGGCAATGAGCAGTTCTTC. The chain combines TRBV25-1 with TRBJ2-1, with 8 bases that match TRBD2. Germline V gives CDR1 MGHDK, CDR2 SYGVNS. This CDR3 has 13 residues. The junction had 5 bases not matched to a gene; V was cut back by 7 bases and J by 6 bases.

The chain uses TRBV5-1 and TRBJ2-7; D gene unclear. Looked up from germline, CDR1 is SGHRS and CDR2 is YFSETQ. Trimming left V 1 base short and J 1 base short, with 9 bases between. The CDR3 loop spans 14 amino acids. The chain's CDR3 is CASSLTEQSYEQYF. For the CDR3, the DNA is TGCGCCAGCAGCTTGACCGAACAATCCTACGAGCAGTACTTC.

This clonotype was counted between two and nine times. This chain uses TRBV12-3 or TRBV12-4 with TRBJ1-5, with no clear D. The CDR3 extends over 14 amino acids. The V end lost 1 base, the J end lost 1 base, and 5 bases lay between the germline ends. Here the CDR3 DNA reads TGTGCCAGCAGTTTAGGAGGGAGCAATCAGCCCCAGCATTTT. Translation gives CASSLGGSNQPQHF.